Listed here are 9 T cell receptor beta chains from one sample, sequenced in a study of early T cells in non-severe SARS-CoV-2 infection (dated by TCRdb to the early 2020s). Library method: 5' RACE. TCRdb shows the sequencer as NextSeq 500. The raw public data were reprocessed by TCRdb itself: fastp quality trimming at Q25, MiXCR clonotype calling, in-frame beta chains only. Rows matching on CDR3 protein sequence are summarized as one entry with the most common DNA and genes. The sample contains around 80,000 distinct CDR3 sequences, about 11% of them found a single time. The ten top clones hold 12% of the sample. The sample was whole blood, taken at baseline. These receptors were taken from an adult who was a healthcare worker with PCR-confirmed SARS-CoV-2 infection or an uninfected control (not recorded which).

The chain combines TRBV5-4 with TRBJ2-7, with D perhaps matching TRBD1 or TRBD2 (5 bases each). V lost 4 bases and J 0 bases, leaving 20 bases between the germline ends. The CDR3 covers 17 residues. Germline V gene lookup returns CDR1 SGHNT and CDR2 YYREEE (reference sequence). CDR3 coding DNA: TGTGCCAGCAGCCCAACTTCTCAGGGACCCGACTCCTACGAGCAGTACTTC. Protein sequence: CASSPTSQGPDSYEQYF.

This clonotype was seen a handful of times. The chain carries TRBV28 and TRBJ1-2; D unresolved. The germline V gene has CDR1 MDHEN and CDR2 SYDVKM. Trimming took 3 bases from V and 4 from J, leaving 9 bases between them. The CDR3 contains 13 residues. The CDR3 protein is CASSLPAFYGYTF. DNA for the CDR3: TGTGCCAGCAGTTTGCCAGCCTTCTATGGCTACACCTTC.

The table lists this clonotype with a few counts. The chain recombines TRBV6-2 or TRBV6-3 with TRBJ1-5; the D is unclear. The ends were cut back, 2 bases at V and 4 bases at J, with 9 bases in the middle. CDR1 and CDR2 (germline): MNHEY, SVGEGT. The CDR3 length is 14 residues. CDR3 DNA sequence: TGTGCCAGCAGTTACCCGGCCAGGAATCAGCCCCAGCATTTT. Encoded protein: CASSYPARNQPQHF.

Many counts were recorded for this clonotype. CDR3 sequence (DNA): TGTGCCAGCAGCCCCCAATCGGGAGGTATCGATGAGCAGTTCTTC. Translating gives CASSPQSGGIDEQFF. This chain uses TRBV7-3 with TRBJ2-1; 7 bases map to TRBD2. The CDR3 consists of 15 residues. J was trimmed by 8 bases and V by 5 bases; bases with no gene match: 12. Germline V gene data show CDR1 as SGHTA and CDR2 as FQGTGA.

V gene TRBV20-1 combines with J gene TRBJ2-3, with 8 positions matching TRBD2. The V gene end was trimmed by 3 bases and the J gene end by 3 bases; junction bases not matched to a gene: 8. The CDR3 has 15 residues. Germline V gene lookup returns CDR1 DFQATT and CDR2 SNEGSKA (reference sequence). CDR3 in DNA: TGCAGTGCTAGTCGGGCTAGCGGGCTAACAGATACGCAGTATTTT. This codes for CSASRASGLTDTQYF.

Only a few counts were recorded for this clonotype. The chain carries TRBV2 and TRBJ1-1; weak D call: TRBD1 (6 bases). The germline CDR1 and CDR2 sequences are SNHLY and FYNNEI. This CDR3 comprises 15 residues. Trimming left V 6 bases short and J 3 bases short, with 17 bases between. DNA for the CDR3: TGTGCCAGCAGGCAGGGGATTACCCGTTACACTGAAGCTTTCTTT. It codes for CASRQGITRYTEAFF.

The rearrangement links TRBV5-1 to TRBJ2-2; 7 nucleotides line up with TRBD2. The V segment lost 7 bases and the J segment 8 bases; nucleotides outside the gene matches: 17. CDR3 length: 16 amino acids. In germline, CDR1 is SGHRS, CDR2 YFSETQ. The CDR3: CASRPQRDYQEGELFF. Here the CDR3 DNA reads TGCGCCAGCCGCCCACAAAGGGACTATCAGGAGGGGGAGCTGTTTTTT.

The J gene is TRBJ2-7, the V gene TRBV11-2; possibly TRBD1 for D (6 bases). The germline V gene has CDR1 SGHAT and CDR2 FQNNGV. This CDR3 is built from 15 residues. The V gene lost 4 bases and the J gene lost 0 bases, with 13 bases spanning the gap. The CDR3 DNA sequence: TGTGCCAGCAGCTCCCTTACAGGGAGCTCCTACGAGCAGTACTTC. Its translation: CASSSLTGSSYEQYF.

The sample holds many counts of this clonotype. The V and J genes are TRBV25-1 and TRBJ1-5; D unclear. The ends were cut back, 3 bases at V and 6 bases at J, with 12 bases in the middle. The CDR3 consists of 14 residues. CDR1 MGHDK and CDR2 SYGVNS come from the germline V gene. CDR3 coding DNA: TGTGCCAGCAGTGAGCCTGGGGAGGGTCAGCCCCAGCATTTT. Protein product: CASSEPGEGQPQHF.